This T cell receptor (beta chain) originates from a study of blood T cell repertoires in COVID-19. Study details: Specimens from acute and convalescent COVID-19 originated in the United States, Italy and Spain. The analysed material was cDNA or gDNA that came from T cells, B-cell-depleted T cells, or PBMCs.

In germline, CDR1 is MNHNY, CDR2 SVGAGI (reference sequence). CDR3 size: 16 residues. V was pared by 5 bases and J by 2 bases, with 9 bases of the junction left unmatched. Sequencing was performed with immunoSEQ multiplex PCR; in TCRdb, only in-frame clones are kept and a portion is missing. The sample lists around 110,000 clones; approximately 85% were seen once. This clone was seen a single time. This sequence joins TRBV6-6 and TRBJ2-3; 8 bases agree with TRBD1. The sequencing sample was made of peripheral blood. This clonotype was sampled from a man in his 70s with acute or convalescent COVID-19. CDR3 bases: TGTGCCAGCAGTCGACTGGGACAGGCCTTCACAGATACGCAGTATTTT. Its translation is CASSRLGQAFTDTQYF.